This is a list of T cell receptor beta chains from one sample in a study of blood T cell repertoires in COVID-19. TCRdb's table, derived via immunoSEQ multiplex PCR, lists solely in-frame clones and lacks some. The sample shows some 200,000 clones, approximately 80% of them seen only once. The sequenced sample was PBMCs or T cells enriched from blood (not recorded which). The receptors here all came from a middle-aged man who had recovered from COVID-19. Both conserved end residues are part of each CDR3. The order of the fields is clone size, V gene, J gene, D gene, CDR3 protein, CDR3 DNA. The D gene is left open where the match is weak. A row's size may be missing; if present it is once, few, many or a size class.

abundance: NA; v_gene: TRBV29-1; j_gene: TRBJ2-7; d_gene: NA; CDR3aa: CSGGESYEQYF; CDR3nt: TGCAGCGGGGGGGAGTCCTACGAGCAGTACTTC
abundance: NA; v_gene: TRBV5-1; j_gene: TRBJ2-7; d_gene: TRBD1; CDR3aa: CASSLNRGHYFNEQYF; CDR3nt: TGCGCCAGCAGCTTGAACAGGGGCCACTACTTTAACGAGCAGTACTTC
abundance: NA; v_gene: TRBV5-6; j_gene: TRBJ1-5; d_gene: NA; CDR3aa: CASSRGGQPQHF; CDR3nt: TGTGCCAGCAGCAGGGGTGGGCAGCCCCAGCATTTT
abundance: NA; v_gene: TRBV5-4; j_gene: TRBJ2-7; d_gene: TRBD1; CDR3aa: CASSLRQGGLYEQYF; CDR3nt: TGTGCCAGCAGCCTCAGACAGGGGGGATTATACGAGCAGTACTTC
abundance: NA; v_gene: TRBV19; j_gene: TRBJ2-1; d_gene: NA; CDR3aa: CASWDSYPYNEQFF; CDR3nt: TGTGCCAGCTGGGACTCCTACCCCTACAATGAGCAGTTCTTC
abundance: NA; v_gene: TRBV24-1; j_gene: TRBJ2-2; d_gene: NA; CDR3aa: CATLGAGKDTGELFF; CDR3nt: TGTGCCACCCTTGGGGCGGGGAAAGACACCGGGGAGCTGTTTTTT
abundance: NA; v_gene: TRBV6-5; j_gene: TRBJ1-2; d_gene: NA; CDR3aa: CASRGALWDGYTF; CDR3nt: TGTGCCAGCAGAGGGGCATTGTGGGATGGCTACACCTTC
abundance: NA; v_gene: TRBV12-3/TRBV12-4; j_gene: TRBJ1-1; d_gene: NA; CDR3aa: CASSRGGTPEAFF; CDR3nt: TGTGCCAGCAGTCGGGGGGGGACCCCTGAAGCTTTCTTT
abundance: NA; v_gene: TRBV6-5; j_gene: TRBJ2-5; d_gene: NA; CDR3aa: CASRPTGFQETQYF; CDR3nt: TGTGCCAGCAGGCCCACAGGGTTCCAAGAGACCCAGTACTTC
abundance: NA; v_gene: TRBV2; j_gene: TRBJ1-5; d_gene: TRBD1; CDR3aa: CASSDGPGGAGQPQHF; CDR3nt: TGTGCCAGCAGTGACGGGCCAGGGGGCGCAGGGCAGCCCCAGCATTTT
abundance: NA; v_gene: TRBV3-1/TRBV3-2; j_gene: TRBJ1-1; d_gene: NA; CDR3aa: CASSPSAGYTEAFF; CDR3nt: TGTGCCAGCAGCCCATCTGCGGGATACACTGAAGCTTTCTTT
abundance: NA; v_gene: TRBV28; j_gene: TRBJ1-2; d_gene: NA; CDR3aa: CASSFRDTHGYTF; CDR3nt: TGTGCCAGCAGTTTTCGAGACACCCATGGCTACACCTTC
abundance: NA; v_gene: TRBV4-1; j_gene: TRBJ2-7; d_gene: NA; CDR3aa: CASSQENWYEQYF; CDR3nt: TGCGCCAGCAGCCAAGAAAACTGGTACGAGCAGTACTTC
abundance: NA; v_gene: TRBV13; j_gene: TRBJ2-3; d_gene: TRBD2; CDR3aa: CASSLGRGGPYTDTQYF; CDR3nt: TGTGCCAGCAGCTTAGGCCGGGGGGGGCCATACACAGATACGCAGTATTTT
abundance: NA; v_gene: TRBV19; j_gene: TRBJ2-2; d_gene: TRBD1; CDR3aa: CASTLGQGRRVTGELFF; CDR3nt: TGTGCCAGTACCCTAGGACAGGGCAGGAGAGTCACCGGGGAGCTGTTTTTT
abundance: NA; v_gene: TRBV19; j_gene: TRBJ2-1; d_gene: NA; CDR3aa: CASRGTGSSYNEQFF; CDR3nt: TGTGCCAGTAGGGGTACAGGGAGCTCCTACAATGAGCAGTTCTTC
abundance: NA; v_gene: TRBV7-8; j_gene: TRBJ1-5; d_gene: TRBD1; CDR3aa: CASSFTGGNQPQHF; CDR3nt: TGTGCCAGCAGCTTTACAGGGGGCAATCAGCCCCAGCATTTT
abundance: once; v_gene: TRBV5-1; j_gene: TRBJ2-2; d_gene: TRBD1; CDR3aa: CASSSFRGQAGELFF; CDR3nt: TGCGCCAGCAGCTCCTTCAGGGGGCAGGCCGGGGAGCTGTTTTTT
abundance: few; v_gene: TRBV10-2; j_gene: TRBJ1-1; d_gene: TRBD1; CDR3aa: CASKAGGTEAFF; CDR3nt: TGCGCCAGCAAAGCAGGGGGCACTGAAGCTTTCTTT
abundance: NA; v_gene: TRBV7-2; j_gene: TRBJ1-1; d_gene: NA; CDR3aa: CASSARGTEAFF; CDR3nt: TGTGCCAGCAGCGCCAGGGGCACTGAAGCTTTCTTT
abundance: NA; v_gene: TRBV19; j_gene: TRBJ2-1; d_gene: NA; CDR3aa: CASSISSGVRSNEQFF; CDR3nt: TGTGCCAGTAGTATAAGCTCGGGAGTCCGTTCCAATGAGCAGTTCTTC
abundance: NA; v_gene: TRBV9; j_gene: TRBJ1-4; d_gene: NA; CDR3aa: CASSPQQPSGSSNEKLFF; CDR3nt: TGTGCCAGCAGCCCACAGCAACCTTCAGGGTCCTCTAATGAAAAACTGTTTTTT
abundance: NA; v_gene: TRBV6-4; j_gene: TRBJ1-6; d_gene: NA; CDR3aa: CASSDTAYRNSPLHF; CDR3nt: TGTGCCAGCAGTGACACTGCGTATCGGAATTCACCCCTCCACTTT
abundance: once; v_gene: TRBV4-2; j_gene: TRBJ1-1; d_gene: NA; CDR3aa: CASSQEGGAAFF; CDR3nt: TGTGCCAGCAGCCAAGAGGGGGGGGCAGCTTTCTTT
abundance: NA; v_gene: TRBV29-1; j_gene: TRBJ2-1; d_gene: TRBD1; CDR3aa: CSVNDRGLVGEQFF; CDR3nt: TGCAGCGTTAATGACAGGGGGCTAGTGGGGGAGCAGTTCTTC
abundance: NA; v_gene: TRBV4-2; j_gene: TRBJ1-5; d_gene: NA; CDR3aa: CASSQVEAQPQHF; CDR3nt: TGTGCCAGCAGCCAAGTCGAGGCTCAGCCCCAGCATTTT
abundance: NA; v_gene: TRBV24-1; j_gene: TRBJ2-5; d_gene: TRBD2; CDR3aa: CATSDLGGSGMGTQYF; CDR3nt: TGTGCCACCAGTGATTTGGGAGGGAGCGGGATGGGGACCCAGTACTTC
abundance: NA; v_gene: TRBV2; j_gene: TRBJ1-1; d_gene: NA; CDR3aa: CASSDERGYTEAFF; CDR3nt: TGTGCCAGCAGTGATGAACGGGGGTACACTGAAGCTTTCTTT